These T cell receptor beta chains were read from a single sample in a study of T cell repertoires in cytomegalovirus infection. One entry per CDR3 protein, called by TCRdb with MiXCR from the reads. This table holds around 74,000 distinct CDR3 sequences, 3% to 4.5% found once. Input material: PBMCs. The receptor set was obtained from a human donor in good health (CMV status not recorded). Some clones in this sample may be carry-over from other donors' samples. Both conserved end residues are part of each CDR3. The order of the fields is J gene, V gene, clone size, CDR3 length, D gene, CDR3 protein, CDR3 DNA. A D gene is named only where the DNA matches it firmly. Where a row states a size, it is once, few, many or the class of an expanded clone; other rows omit it.

>TRBJ2-1|TRBV14|many|14|TRBD2
CASSYAGGRNEQFF
TGTGCCAGCAGCTATGCGGGGGGGCGGAATGAGCAGTTCTTC
>TRBJ2-4|TRBV7-9|many|13|TRBD1
CASSLDRGDIQYF
TGTGCCAGCAGCTTAGACAGGGGAGACATTCAGTACTTC
>TRBJ2-7|TRBV6-5|.|13|.
CASSPRANYEQYF
TGTGCCAGCAGTCCCCGGGCCAACTACGAGCAGTACTTC
>TRBJ2-7|TRBV30|many|16|.
CAWSPQGRSGRYEQYF
TGTGCCTGGAGCCCCCAAGGAAGGTCCGGAAGATACGAGCAGTACTTC
>TRBJ1-5|TRBV7-2|many|15|TRBD1
CASSQDRGYNQPQHF
TGTGCCAGCAGCCAGGACAGGGGGTACAATCAGCCCCAGCATTTT
>TRBJ2-3|TRBV20-1|many|15|.
CSASLQTSSEDTQYF
TGCAGTGCTTCACTCCAGACTAGTTCAGAGGATACGCAGTATTTT
>TRBJ2-6|TRBV4-3|many|19|TRBD1
CASSQKGGTGGSGANVLTF
TGCGCCAGCAGCCAAAAGGGGGGGACAGGGGGCTCTGGGGCCAACGTCCTGACTTTC
>TRBJ2-5|TRBV6-2/TRBV6-3|many|17|.
CASSPRRSSGQQETQYF
TGTGCCAGCAGCCCTCGGAGGTCGAGCGGACAACAAGAGACCCAGTACTTC
>TRBJ1-3|TRBV27|many|14|.
CASWDKSSGNTIYF
TGTGCCAGCTGGGACAAGAGCTCTGGAAACACCATATATTTT
>TRBJ2-1|TRBV7-2|many|16|TRBD2
CASSLLLGGADDEQFF
TGTGCCAGCAGCTTACTTCTCGGGGGGGCCGATGATGAGCAGTTCTTC
>TRBJ2-7|TRBV4-3|many|15|TRBD2
CASSLQAGESYEQYF
TGCGCCAGCAGCCTACAGGCGGGGGAAAGCTACGAGCAGTACTTC
>TRBJ1-2|TRBV12-3/TRBV12-4|many|15|.
CASSLLGAPLYGYTF
TGTGCCAGCAGTTTATTGGGGGCTCCCCTCTATGGCTACACCTTC
>TRBJ1-5|TRBV12-5|medium-sized|15|TRBD1
CASWDDRDGNQPQHF
TGTGCTAGTTGGGACGACAGGGACGGCAATCAGCCCCAGCATTTT
>TRBJ1-4|TRBV6-5|many|15|.
CASSQQETSDEKLFF
TGTGCCAGTTCTCAACAGGAAACCTCGGATGAAAAACTGTTTTTT
>TRBJ1-3|TRBV28|many|12|.
CASKSPGNTIYF
TGTGCCAGCAAGAGTCCTGGAAACACCATATATTTT
>TRBJ2-7|TRBV6-5|many|12|TRBD2
CASSSGTRRQYF
TGTGCCAGCAGCTCCGGGACTAGAAGGCAGTACTTC
>TRBJ2-1|TRBV20-1|many|13|.
CSASNPSTDEQFF
TGCAGTGCTAGTAATCCTAGCACTGATGAGCAGTTCTTC
>TRBJ1-4|TRBV7-4|many|12|.
CASSFLTWALFF
TGTGCCAGCAGCTTCCTAACTTGGGCGCTGTTTTTT
>TRBJ1-2|TRBV11-2|many|16|.
CASSPESSWDNYGYTF
TGTGCCAGCAGCCCAGAAAGTTCGTGGGACAACTATGGCTACACCTTC
>TRBJ2-5|TRBV20-1|many|15|.
CSANTFGGSQGTQYF
TGCAGTGCTAATACTTTCGGGGGCTCCCAAGGGACCCAGTACTTC
>TRBJ1-2|TRBV7-8|many|17|TRBD1
CASSIRPIQGANYGYTF
TGTGCCAGCAGCATCCGACCTATACAGGGGGCCAACTATGGCTACACCTTC
>TRBJ1-1|TRBV4-3|many|15|.
CASSQEAAANTEAFF
TGCGCCAGCAGCCAAGAGGCGGCGGCGAACACTGAAGCTTTCTTT
>TRBJ1-1|TRBV6-1|many|13|.
CASSQQLNTEAFF
TGTGCCAGCAGTCAACAGCTGAACACTGAAGCTTTCTTT
>TRBJ2-7|TRBV27|many|15|TRBD1
CASRVNRQGVYEQYF
TGTGCCAGCAGGGTTAACCGACAGGGCGTCTACGAGCAGTACTTC
>TRBJ2-3|TRBV12-5|many|12|.
CASGLTWDTQYF
TGTGCTAGTGGCCTAACGTGGGATACGCAGTATTTT
>TRBJ2-5|TRBV6-6|many|14|.
CASNSLGTRETQYF
TGTGCCAGCAATTCGTTGGGGACGAGGGAGACCCAGTACTTC
>TRBJ1-2|TRBV28|.|14|.
CASSPPAGGDGYTF
TGTGCCAGCAGCCCCCCCGCGGGAGGGGATGGCTACACCTTC
>TRBJ2-5|TRBV29-1|many|12|.
CSASWRWETQYF
TGCAGCGCATCATGGCGATGGGAGACCCAGTACTTC
>TRBJ2-2|TRBV6-2/TRBV6-3|many|18|TRBD2
CASSYAPWRGGTTGELFF
TGTGCCAGCAGTTACGCTCCGTGGCGGGGGGGCACCACCGGGGAGCTGTTTTTT
>TRBJ2-7|TRBV6-2/TRBV6-3|many|14|.
CASSYDYTSYEQYF
TGTGCCAGCAGTTACGACTATACCTCCTACGAGCAGTACTTC
>TRBJ1-6|TRBV6-8|many|14|TRBD1
CATTLRGNNSPLHF
TGTGCCACTACCCTCAGGGGGAATAATTCACCCCTCCACTTT
>TRBJ2-7|TRBV7-3|many|15|.
CASSLIPNPRYEQYF
TGTGCCAGCAGCTTAATCCCCAATCCACGCTACGAGCAGTACTTC
>TRBJ1-3|TRBV5-1|many|15|.
CASSEGRGSGNTIYF
TGCGCCAGCAGTGAGGGACGGGGCTCTGGAAACACCATATATTTT
>TRBJ2-7|TRBV20-1|many|13|.
CAVSGGLDYEQYF
TGCGCGGTCTCCGGAGGGTTGGACTACGAGCAGTACTTC
>TRBJ1-6|TRBV6-1|many|11|.
CASSSNSPLHF
TGTGCCAGCAGTTCAAATTCACCCCTCCACTTT
>TRBJ1-4|TRBV7-9|many|19|TRBD1
CASSPTGGTALPTNEKLFF
TGTGCCAGCAGCCCGACAGGGGGGACGGCTCTTCCAACTAATGAAAAACTGTTTTTT
>TRBJ1-5|TRBV7-9|many|16|TRBD1
CASSLAGTASNQPQHF
TGTGCCAGCAGCTTAGCCGGGACAGCCAGCAATCAGCCCCAGCATTTT
>TRBJ2-7|TRBV7-9|many|17|TRBD2
CASTAGGWGDLNYEQYF
TGTGCCAGCACGGCGGGGGGTTGGGGGGACCTCAACTACGAGCAGTACTTC
>TRBJ1-5|TRBV2|many|16|.
CASSEAFGGPNQPQHF
TGTGCCAGCAGTGAAGCGTTCGGGGGCCCCAATCAGCCCCAGCATTTT
>TRBJ1-5|TRBV29-1|many|12|.
CSVGDFGQPQHF
TGCAGCGTCGGAGACTTTGGTCAGCCCCAGCATTTT
>TRBJ2-7|TRBV20-1|many|11|.
CSAISGYEQYF
TGCAGTGCTATCTCGGGATACGAGCAGTACTTC
>TRBJ1-1|TRBV6-2/TRBV6-3|many|13|.
CASSYWSNTEAFF
TGTGCCAGCAGTTACTGGTCGAACACTGAAGCTTTCTTT
>TRBJ2-1|TRBV27|many|15|TRBD1
CASSLWDRGLYEQFF
TGTGCCAGCAGCCTGTGGGACAGGGGGCTTTATGAGCAGTTCTTC
>TRBJ1-2|TRBV7-2|.|12|.
CASSRAGGTPLF
TGTGCCAGCAGCCGCGCTGGCGGGACGCCACTTTTC
>TRBJ2-3|TRBV7-2|many|16|.
CASSLSFAGGEDTQYF
TGTGCCAGCAGCTTAAGCTTTGCCGGCGGGGAAGATACGCAGTATTTT